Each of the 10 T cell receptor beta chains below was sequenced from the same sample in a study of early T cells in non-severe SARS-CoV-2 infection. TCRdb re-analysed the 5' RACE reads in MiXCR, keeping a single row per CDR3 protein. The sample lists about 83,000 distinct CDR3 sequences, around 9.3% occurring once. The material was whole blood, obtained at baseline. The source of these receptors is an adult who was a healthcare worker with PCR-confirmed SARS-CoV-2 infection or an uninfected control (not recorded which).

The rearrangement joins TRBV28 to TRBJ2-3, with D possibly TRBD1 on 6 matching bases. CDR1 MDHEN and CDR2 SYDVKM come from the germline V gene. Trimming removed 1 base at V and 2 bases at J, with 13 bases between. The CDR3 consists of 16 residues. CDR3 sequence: CASSLSGTRATDTQYF. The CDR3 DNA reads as TGTGCCAGCAGTTTATCTGGGACACGGGCCACAGATACGCAGTATTTT.

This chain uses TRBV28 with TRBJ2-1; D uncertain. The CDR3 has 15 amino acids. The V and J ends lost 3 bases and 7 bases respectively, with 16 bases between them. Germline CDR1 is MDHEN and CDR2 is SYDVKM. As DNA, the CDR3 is TGTGCCAGCAGTTTGTTTAGTATGTTGGGGAATGAGCAGTTCTTC. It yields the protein CASSLFSMLGNEQFF.

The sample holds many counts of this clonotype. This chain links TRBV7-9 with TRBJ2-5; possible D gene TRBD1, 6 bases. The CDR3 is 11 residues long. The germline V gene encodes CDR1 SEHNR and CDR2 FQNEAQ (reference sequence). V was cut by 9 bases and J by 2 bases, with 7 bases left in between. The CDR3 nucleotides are TGTGCCAGTGGACAGCAAGAGACCCAGTACTTC. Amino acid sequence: CASGQQETQYF.

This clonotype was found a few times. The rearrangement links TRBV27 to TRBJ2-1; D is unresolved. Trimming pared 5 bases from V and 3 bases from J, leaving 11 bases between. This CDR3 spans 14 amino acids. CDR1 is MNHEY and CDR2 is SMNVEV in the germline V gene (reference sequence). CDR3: CASSVRALYNEQFF. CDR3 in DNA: TGTGCCAGCAGTGTAAGGGCCCTCTACAATGAGCAGTTCTTC.

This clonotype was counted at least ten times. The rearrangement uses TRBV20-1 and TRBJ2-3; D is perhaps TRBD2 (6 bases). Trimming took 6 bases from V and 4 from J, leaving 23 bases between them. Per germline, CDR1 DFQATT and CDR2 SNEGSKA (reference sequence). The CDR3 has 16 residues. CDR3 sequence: CSAGSGTPNRADTQYF. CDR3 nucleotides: TGCAGTGCCGGATCCGGGACTCCCAATCGCGCAGATACGCAGTATTTT.

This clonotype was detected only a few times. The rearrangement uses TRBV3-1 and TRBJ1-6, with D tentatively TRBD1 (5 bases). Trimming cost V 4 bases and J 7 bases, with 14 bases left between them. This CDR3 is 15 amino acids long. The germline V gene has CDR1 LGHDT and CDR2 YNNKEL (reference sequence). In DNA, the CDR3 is TGTGCCAGCAGCCCCGTCCGGGGGGAAAATTCACCCCTCCACTTT. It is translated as CASSPVRGENSPLHF.

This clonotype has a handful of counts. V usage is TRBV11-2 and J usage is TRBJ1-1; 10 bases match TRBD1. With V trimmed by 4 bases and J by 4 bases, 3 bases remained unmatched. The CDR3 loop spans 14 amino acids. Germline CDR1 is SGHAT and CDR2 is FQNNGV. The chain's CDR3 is CASSSRDRGTEAFF. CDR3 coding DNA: TGTGCCAGCAGCTCAAGGGACAGGGGCACTGAAGCTTTCTTT. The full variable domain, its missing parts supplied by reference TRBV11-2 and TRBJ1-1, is EAGVAQSPRYKIIEKRQSVAFWCNPISGHATLYWYQQILGQGPKLLIQFQNNGVVDDSQLPKDRFSAERLKGVDSTLKIQPAKLEDSAVYLCASSSRDRGTEAFFGQGTRLTVV.

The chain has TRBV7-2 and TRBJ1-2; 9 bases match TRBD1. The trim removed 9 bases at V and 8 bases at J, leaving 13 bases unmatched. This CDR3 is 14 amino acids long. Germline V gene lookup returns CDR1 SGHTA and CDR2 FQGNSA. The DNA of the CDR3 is TGTGCCAGTCGTAGCGGACAGGGGACTGAGGGCTACACCTTC. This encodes CASRSGQGTEGYTF.

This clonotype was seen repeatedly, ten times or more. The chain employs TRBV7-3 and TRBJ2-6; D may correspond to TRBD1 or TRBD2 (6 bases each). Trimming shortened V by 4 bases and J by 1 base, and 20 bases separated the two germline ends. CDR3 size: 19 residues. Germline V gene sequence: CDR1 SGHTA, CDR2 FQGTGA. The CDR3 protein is CASSSLLGGRLSGANVLTF. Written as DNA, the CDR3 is TGTGCCAGCAGCTCCCTACTAGGGGGGCGCCTGTCTGGGGCCAACGTCCTGACTTTC.

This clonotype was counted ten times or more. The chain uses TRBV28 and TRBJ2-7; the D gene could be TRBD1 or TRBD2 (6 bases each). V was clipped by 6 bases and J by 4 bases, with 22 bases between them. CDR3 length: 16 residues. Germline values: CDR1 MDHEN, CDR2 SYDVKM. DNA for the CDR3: TGTGCCAGCAGGATACAGGGTGGGACTGGAGCGTACGAGCAGTACTTC. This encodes CASRIQGGTGAYEQYF.